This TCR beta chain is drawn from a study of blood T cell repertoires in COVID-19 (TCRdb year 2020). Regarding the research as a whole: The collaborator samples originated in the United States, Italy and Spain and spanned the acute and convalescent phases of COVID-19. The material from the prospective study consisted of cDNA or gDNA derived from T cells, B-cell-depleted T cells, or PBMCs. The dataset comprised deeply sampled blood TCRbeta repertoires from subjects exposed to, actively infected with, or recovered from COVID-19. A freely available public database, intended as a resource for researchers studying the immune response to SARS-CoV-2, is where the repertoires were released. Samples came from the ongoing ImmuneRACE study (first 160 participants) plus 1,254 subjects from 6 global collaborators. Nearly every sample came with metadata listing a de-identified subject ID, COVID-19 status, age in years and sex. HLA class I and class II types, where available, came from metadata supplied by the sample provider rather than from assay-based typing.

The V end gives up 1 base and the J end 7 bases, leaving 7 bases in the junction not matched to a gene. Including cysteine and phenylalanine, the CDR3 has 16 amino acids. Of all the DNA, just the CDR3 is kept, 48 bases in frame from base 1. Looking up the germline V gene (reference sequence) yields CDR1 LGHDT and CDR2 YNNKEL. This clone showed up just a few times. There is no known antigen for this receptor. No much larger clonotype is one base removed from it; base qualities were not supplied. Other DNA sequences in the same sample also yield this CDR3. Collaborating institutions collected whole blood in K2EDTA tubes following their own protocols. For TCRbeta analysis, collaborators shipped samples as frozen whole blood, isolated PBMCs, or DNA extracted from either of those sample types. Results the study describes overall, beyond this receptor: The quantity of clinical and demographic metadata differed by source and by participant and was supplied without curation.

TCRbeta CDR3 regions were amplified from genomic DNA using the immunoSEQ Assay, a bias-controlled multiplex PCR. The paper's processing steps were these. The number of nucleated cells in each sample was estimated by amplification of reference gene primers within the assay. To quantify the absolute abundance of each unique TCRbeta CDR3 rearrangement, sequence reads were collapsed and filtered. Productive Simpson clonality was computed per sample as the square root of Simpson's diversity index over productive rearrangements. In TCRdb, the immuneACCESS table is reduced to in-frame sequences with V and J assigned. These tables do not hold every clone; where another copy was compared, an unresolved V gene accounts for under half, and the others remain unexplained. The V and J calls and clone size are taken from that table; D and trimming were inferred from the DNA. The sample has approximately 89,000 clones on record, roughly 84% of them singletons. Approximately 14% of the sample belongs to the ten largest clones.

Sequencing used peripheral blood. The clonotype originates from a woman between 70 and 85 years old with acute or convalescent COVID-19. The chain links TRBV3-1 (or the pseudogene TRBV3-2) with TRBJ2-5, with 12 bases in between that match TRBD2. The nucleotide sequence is TGTGCCAGCAGCCAAGTATCTAGCGGGGGGGCGGGGACCCAGTACTTC. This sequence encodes CASSQVSSGGAGTQYF.